This T cell receptor (beta chain) was identified in a study of T cell responses to AZD1222 COVID-19 vaccine. This table comes from immunoSEQ multiplex PCR, and its TCRdb copy is limited to in-frame clones, with some not included. The sample lists around 100,000 clones, 80% to 90% occurring once. V shed 5 bases and J 9 bases; nucleotides not matched to a gene: 22. The CDR3 has 20 residues. Germline CDR1 reads LNHDA; CDR2 reads SQIVND (reference sequence). The sequence came from an adult in good health. The sample in question was peripheral blood, obtained on day 0 of AZD1222 vaccination. The V call is TRBV19, the J call TRBJ2-1; 13 positions match TRBD2. The CDR3 protein is CASSLSGWYPGTSGIAEQFF. The CDR3, as DNA: TGTGCCAGTAGTCTTTCTGGTTGGTATCCCGGGACTAGCGGGATTGCTGAGCAGTTCTTC. Together with reference TRBV19 and TRBJ2-1, the CDR3 gives the full variable domain: DGGITQSPKYLFRKEGQNVTLSCEQNLNHDAMYWYRQDPGQGLRLIYYSQIVNDFQKGDIAEGYSVSREKKESFPLTVTSAQKNPTAFYLCASSLSGWYPGTSGIAEQFFGPGTRLTVL.